These T cell receptor beta chains were read from a single sample in a study of T cells in Graves' hyperthyroidism and ophthalmopathy. TCRdb passed the multiplex PCR reads through MiXCR, listing each CDR3 protein once. The sample lists around 620,000 distinct CDR3 sequences; 12% to 15% were seen once. Sequencing was carried out using blood. The receptors here all came from a young woman with Graves' ophthalmopathy. Both conserved end residues are part of each CDR3. Each record gives: clone size, D gene, V gene, J gene, CDR3 protein, CDR3 DNA. A D gene is named only where the DNA matches it firmly. Part of the rows lack a size; the others show once, few, many or a class for expanded clones.

>many|.|TRBV7-9|TRBJ1-1
CASSLGDSMSEAFF
TGTGCCAGCAGCTTAGGAGACAGCATGTCTGAAGCTTTCTTT
>.|.|TRBV28|TRBJ2-3
CASSINFYEQYFGPGTDTQYF
.
>.|TRBD1|TRBV30|TRBJ1-2
CAWSVPPGGAGYTF
TGTGCCTGGAGTGTACCCCCAGGGGGCGCGGGCTACACCTTC
>.|TRBD1|TRBV5-1|TRBJ2-3
CASRLRTGRTDTQYF
TGCGCCAGCAGATTAAGGACAGGGCGCACAGATACGCAGTATTTT
>.|TRBD2|TRBV7-3|TRBJ2-1
CASSLSSGGFNEQFF
TGTGCCAGCAGCTTATCTAGCGGGGGATTCAATGAGCAGTTCTTC
>many|.|TRBV20-1|TRBJ2-7
CSANTPGSGDEQYF
TGCAGTGCTAATACTCCGGGGTCAGGGGACGAGCAGTACTTC
>many|TRBD1|TRBV29-1|TRBJ2-1
CSVTGQGAGEQFF
TGCAGCGTCACGGGACAGGGGGCGGGTGAGCAGTTCTTC
>.|TRBD2|TRBV9|TRBJ2-5
CASSAPAGAETQYF
TGTGCCAGCAGCGCCCCAGCGGGAGCGGAGACCCAGTACTTC
>.|TRBD1|TRBV19|TRBJ1-5
CASRTGDNQPQHF
TGTGCCAGTAGGACAGGGGACAATCAGCCCCAGCATTTT
>many|.|TRBV28|TRBJ1-1
CASSRRGGTEAFF
TGTGCCAGCAGTCGAAGGGGGGGTACTGAAGCTTTCTTT
>many|.|TRBV27|TRBJ2-3
CASNRAGILNTDTQYF
TGTGCCAGCAACCGAGCAGGGATCCTAAACACAGATACGCAGTATTTT
>many|.|TRBV20-1|TRBJ2-1
CSAIGREGPFYNEQFF
TGCAGTGCTATCGGCCGGGAAGGGCCGTTCTACAATGAGCAGTTCTTC
>.|TRBD2|TRBV19|TRBJ2-7
CASSSLAGDRDEQYF
TGTGCCAGTAGCTCCCTAGCGGGAGATAGGGATGAGCAGTACTTC
>.|TRBD1|TRBV29-1|TRBJ1-1
CSVGQGARLNTEAFF
TGCAGCGTTGGACAGGGCGCGAGACTGAACACTGAAGCTTTCTTT
>few|.|TRBV7-3|TRBJ2-2
CASSLVPVNTGELFF
TGTGCCAGCAGCTTAGTCCCAGTTAACACCGGGGAGCTGTTTTTT
>few|TRBD1|TRBV4-3|TRBJ1-1
CASSRLDRGNTEAFF
TGCGCCAGCAGCCGACTGGACAGGGGGAACACTGAAGCTTTCTTT
>few|TRBD1|TRBV5-1|TRBJ2-2
CATADRGDTGELFF
TGCGCCACCGCGGACAGGGGGGACACCGGGGAGCTGTTTTTT
>many|.|TRBV11-2|TRBJ2-1
CASSLDGIYNEQFF
TGTGCCAGCAGCTTAGATGGGATTTACAATGAGCAGTTCTTC
>many|.|TRBV7-2|TRBJ2-1
CASSLNRASYNEQFF
TGTGCCAGCAGCTTAAACAGGGCCTCCTACAATGAGCAGTTCTTC
>many|.|TRBV18|TRBJ1-2
CASSPTDAYGYTF
TGTGCCAGCTCACCAACCGATGCCTATGGCTACACCTTC
>many|.|TRBV6-2/TRBV6-3|TRBJ1-5
CASSPQGEGYYQPQHF
TGTGCCAGCAGTCCCCAGGGTGAGGGCTATTATCAGCCCCAGCATTTT
>.|.|TRBV2|TRBJ2-5
CASGSVQETQYF
TGTGCCAGCGGGTCGGTCCAAGAGACCCAGTACTTC
>many|TRBD2|TRBV7-2|TRBJ2-1
CASSLGPPSGLYNEQFF
TGTGCCAGCAGCTTAGGGCCCCCTAGCGGGTTGTACAATGAGCAGTTCTTC
>few|.|TRBV19|TRBJ2-1
CASTPLGVLVNEQFF
TGTGCCAGTACCCCGTTGGGAGTCCTCGTCAATGAGCAGTTCTTC
>many|.|TRBV13|TRBJ2-7
CASSLGQGPLREQYF
TGTGCCAGCAGCTTAGGCCAAGGACCCCTGAGGGAGCAGTACTTC
>many|TRBD1|TRBV12-3/TRBV12-4|TRBJ1-2
CASSSGDRLSAGYTF
TGTGCCAGCAGTTCCGGGGACAGACTGAGCGCTGGCTACACCTTC
>.|TRBD1|TRBV10-3|TRBJ1-3
CATAPGTGLGSGNTIYF
TGTGCCACGGCTCCCGGGACAGGGTTGGGCTCTGGAAACACCATATATTTT
>.|.|TRBV2|TRBJ1-4
CASWREKLFF
TGTGCCAGCTGGCGGGAAAAACTGTTTTTT
>.|TRBD2|TRBV5-1|TRBJ2-4
CASSLTSGSPDIQYF
TGCGCCAGCAGCTTGACTAGCGGGAGTCCGGACATTCAGTACTTC
>.|.|TRBV20-1|TRBJ2-7
CSARSVRSYEQYF
TGCAGTGCTAGATCCGTCAGATCCTACGAGCAGTACTTC
>few|TRBD1|TRBV20-1|TRBJ2-2
CSARGVQGAGTGELFF
TGCAGTGCTAGAGGGGTGCAGGGGGCGGGCACCGGGGAGCTGTTTTTT
>many|TRBD2|TRBV7-3|TRBJ2-3
CASSLSGISTDTQYF
TGTGCCAGCAGCTTGAGCGGGATTAGCACAGATACGCAGTATTTT
>many|.|TRBV12-3/TRBV12-4|TRBJ1-5
CASSLGAIGNQPQHF
TGTGCCAGCAGTTTAGGGGCGATAGGCAATCAGCCCCAGCATTTT
>many|.|TRBV20-1|TRBJ2-5
CSANNPGGLQETQYF
TGCAGTGCTAACAACCCCGGAGGACTCCAAGAGACCCAGTACTTC
>many|.|TRBV20-1|TRBJ2-1
CSARGLSGPGDEQFF
TGCAGTGCTAGGGGGCTATCGGGGCCTGGAGATGAGCAGTTCTTC
>.|.|TRBV5-6|TRBJ1-2
CASSLGTGTLYGYTF
TGTGCCAGCAGCTTGGGAACAGGGACCCTCTATGGCTACACCTTC
>few|TRBD1|TRBV19|TRBJ1-5
CASTVLGRGNQPQHF
TGTGCCAGTACCGTTTTAGGCAGGGGGAATCAGCCCCAGCATTTT
>many|.|TRBV7-3|TRBJ2-3
CASSLKSLPDTQYF
TGTGCCAGCAGCTTAAAGTCGCTACCAGATACGCAGTATTTT
>many|.|TRBV7-2|TRBJ2-3
CASSLFPLGSSGHGRDTQYF
TGTGCCAGCAGCTTATTCCCCCTCGGCTCGAGCGGCCATGGGAGAGATACGCAGTATTTT
>many|TRBD1|TRBV5-1|TRBJ1-1
CASSLGQGRGTEAFF
TGCGCCAGCAGCTTGGGACAGGGGCGGGGGACTGAAGCTTTCTTT
>many|.|TRBV11-2|TRBJ2-7
CASRATGPRGEQYF
TGTGCCAGCAGGGCTACAGGGCCCCGGGGAGAGCAGTACTTC
>many|TRBD1|TRBV5-1|TRBJ1-2
CASSFAGGLQGYTF
TGCGCCAGCAGCTTTGCAGGGGGGCTGCAGGGCTACACCTTC
>many|TRBD2|TRBV12-3/TRBV12-4|TRBJ2-4
CASSFGAGAGTKNIQYF
TGTGCCAGCAGTTTCGGGGCGGGAGCGGGAACCAAAAACATTCAGTACTTC
>.|.|TRBV9|TRBJ2-1
CASSVAGAGSYNEQFF
TGTGCCAGCAGCGTAGCAGGGGCCGGGTCCTACAATGAGCAGTTCTTC
>.|TRBD2|TRBV5-4|TRBJ2-7
CASSPTSGRVTYEQYF
TGTGCCAGCAGCCCGACTAGCGGGAGGGTTACCTACGAGCAGTACTTC
>many|TRBD1|TRBV7-9|TRBJ1-1
CASSYRGRLSGNMNTEAFF
TGTGCCAGCAGCTACAGGGGGCGGCTCTCGGGGAACATGAACACTGAAGCTTTCTTT
>many|.|TRBV20-1|TRBJ1-2
CSVEVDFNYGYTF
TGCAGTGTCGAAGTGGACTTTAACTATGGCTACACCTTC
>few|TRBD1|TRBV27|TRBJ1-6
CASRTTGGGSYNSPLHF
TGTGCCAGCAGGACGACAGGGGGCGGCTCCTATAATTCACCCCTCCACTTT
>many|.|TRBV28|TRBJ1-5
CASRTLAGHQPQHF
TGTGCCAGCAGAACCTTAGCGGGTCATCAGCCCCAGCATTTT
>many|.|TRBV6-1|TRBJ2-7
CASSATVGPYEQYF
TGTGCCAGCAGTGCTACAGTGGGGCCCTACGAGCAGTACTTC
>many|.|TRBV9|TRBJ2-1
CASSVAGASHNEQFF
TGTGCCAGCAGCGTAGCCGGCGCGTCACACAATGAGCAGTTCTTC
>many|.|TRBV30|TRBJ2-5
CAWSVAGETQYF
TGTGCCTGGAGTGTAGCAGGGGAGACCCAGTACTTC
>.|.|TRBV19|TRBJ2-4
CAPGLRAHVAKNIQYF
TGTGCCCCCGGTCTCAGGGCTCATGTAGCCAAAAACATTCAGTACTTC
>many|TRBD1|TRBV28|TRBJ1-5
CASSNPGQGGLSTSNQPQHF
TGTGCCAGCAGCAATCCCGGACAGGGTGGTCTATCTACGAGCAATCAGCCCCAGCATTTT
>few|.|TRBV3-1|TRBJ2-2
CASSQDWFITGELFF
TGTGCCAGCAGCCAAGACTGGTTTATCACCGGGGAGCTGTTTTTT
>many|.|TRBV2|TRBJ2-1
CASSRGDEQFF
TGTGCCAGCAGCCGAGGGGATGAGCAGTTCTTC